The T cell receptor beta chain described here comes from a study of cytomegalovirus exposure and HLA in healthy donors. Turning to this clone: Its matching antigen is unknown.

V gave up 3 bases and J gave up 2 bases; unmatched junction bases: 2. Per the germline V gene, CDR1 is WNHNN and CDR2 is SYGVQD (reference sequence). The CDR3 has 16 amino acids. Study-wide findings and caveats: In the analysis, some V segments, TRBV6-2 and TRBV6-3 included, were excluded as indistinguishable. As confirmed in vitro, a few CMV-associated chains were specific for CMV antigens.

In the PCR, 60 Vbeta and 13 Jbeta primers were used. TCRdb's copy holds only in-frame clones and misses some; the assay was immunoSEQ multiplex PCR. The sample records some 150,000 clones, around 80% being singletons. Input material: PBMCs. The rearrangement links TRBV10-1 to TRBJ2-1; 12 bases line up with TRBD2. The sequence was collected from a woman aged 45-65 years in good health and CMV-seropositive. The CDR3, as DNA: TGCGCCAGCAGTGAAACTAGCGGGGGGACCTACAATGAGCAGTTCTTC. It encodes CASSETSGGTYNEQFF.